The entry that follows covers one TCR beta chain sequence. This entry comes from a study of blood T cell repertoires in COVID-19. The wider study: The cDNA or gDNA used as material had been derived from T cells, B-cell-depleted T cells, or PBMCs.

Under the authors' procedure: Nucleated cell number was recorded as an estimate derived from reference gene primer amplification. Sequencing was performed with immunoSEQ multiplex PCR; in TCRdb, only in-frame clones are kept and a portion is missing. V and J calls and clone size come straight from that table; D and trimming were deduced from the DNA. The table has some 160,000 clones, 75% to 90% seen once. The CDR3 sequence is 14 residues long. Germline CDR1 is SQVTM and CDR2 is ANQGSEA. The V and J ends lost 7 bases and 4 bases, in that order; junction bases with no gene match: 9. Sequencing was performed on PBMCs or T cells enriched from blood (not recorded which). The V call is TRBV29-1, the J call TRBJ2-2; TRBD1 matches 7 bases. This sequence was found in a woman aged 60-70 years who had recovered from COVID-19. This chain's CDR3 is CSASDRTRTGELFF. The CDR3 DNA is TGCAGCGCCTCGGACAGGACCCGCACCGGGGAGCTGTTTTTT.